This entry lists 5 T cell receptor beta chains sequenced from one sample in a study of follicular helper T cells after annual influenza vaccination (dated by TCRdb to about 2017). Library creation used the immunoSEQ multiplex PCR assay. TCRdb limited this immuneACCESS table to in-frame rearrangements with V and J called. A share of clones is missing; checked studies link under half to unresolved V genes, and the rest is unexplained. The sample contains about 13,000 clones, about 73% of them found a single time. Around 0.45% of the sample goes to the ten largest clones. The sample's time point label, decoded: 2014-2015 season, pre-vaccination. Material: CXCR5- memory CD4+ T cells sorted from blood, obtained on the day of influenza vaccination. The label giving this sample's cell subset or site can be read as: CXCR5- memory CD4 T cells. These receptors were taken from an adult who received the influenza vaccine.

The V and J genes are TRBV7-8 and TRBJ2-7, with 11 bases identical to TRBD1. Germline V gene lookup returns CDR1 SGHVS and CDR2 FQNEAQ. The CDR3 sequence is 15 residues long. Unmatched junction bases numbered 6, after V lost 2 bases and J lost 6 bases. DNA for the CDR3: TGTGCCAGCAGCTTAAGCCCGGGACAGGGGGTCGAGCAGTACTTC. It specifies CASSLSPGQGVEQYF.

V gene TRBV2 combines with J gene TRBJ1-4; 7 bases map to TRBD1. CDR3 length: 15 residues. CDR1 and CDR2 (germline): SNHLY, FYNNEI. V dropped 8 bases and J dropped 0; count of bases not matched to a gene: 6. This CDR3 reads CASLPRGATNEKLFF. The CDR3 nucleotides are TGTGCCAGCCTGCCCAGGGGGGCAACTAATGAAAAACTGTTTTTT.

This chain uses TRBV7-8 with TRBJ2-7; D is uncertain. Trimming removed 5 bases at V and 6 bases at J, with 17 bases between. Germline assignment: CDR1 SGHVS and CDR2 FQNEAQ. The CDR3 covers 14 residues. The CDR3 spells CASSKLRGPLEQYF. The CDR3 DNA is TGTGCCAGCAGCAAACTAAGAGGACCCCTCGAGCAGTACTTC.

This chain connects TRBV7-9 to TRBJ2-3; 10 nucleotides align to TRBD2. The junction had 6 bases not matched to a gene; V was cut back by 4 bases and J by 2 bases. The CDR3 runs to 16 residues. Germline values: CDR1 SEHNR, CDR2 FQNEAQ (reference sequence). The CDR3 DNA sequence: TGTGCCAGCAGCTCCGGACTAGCGGCTCTCACAGATACGCAGTATTTT. Its protein product is CASSSGLAALTDTQYF. Full variable domain (rest looked up from reference TRBV7-9 and TRBJ2-3): DTGVSQNPRHKITKRGQNVTFRCDPISEHNRLYWYRQTLGQGPEFLTYFQNEAQLEKSRLLSDRFSAERPKGSFSTLEIQRTEQGDSAMYLCASSSGLAALTDTQYFGPGTRLTVL.

The chain links TRBV2 to TRBJ2-1; no firm D call. The V gene's germline CDR1 is SNHLY and CDR2 FYNNEI. V gave up 8 bases and J gave up 3 bases, with 14 bases separating them. CDR3 length equals 14 residues. The CDR3 nucleotides read TGTGCCAGCCGAACCATAGGGTACTACAATGAGCAGTTCTTC. It yields the protein CASRTIGYYNEQFF. Supplemented by reference TRBV2 and TRBJ2-1, the full variable domain reads EPEVTQTPSHQVTQMGQEVILRCVPISNHLYFYWYRQILGQKVEFLVSFYNNEISEKSEIFDDQFSVERPDGSNFTLKIRSTKLEDSAMYFCASRTIGYYNEQFFGPGTRLTVL.